This TCR beta chain originates from a study of blood T cells in healthy people across ages. The germline CDR1 and CDR2 sequences are DFQATT and SNEGSKA (reference sequence). V shed 1 base, J shed 1 base, and the junction held 9 bases outside the gene matches. CDR3 length: 17 amino acids. This clonotype has more than one count but fewer than ten. Sample-barcoded 5' priming and a J-beta primer mix drove a second PCR of roughly 6 to 12 cycles. TCRdb fed the 5' RACE reads into MiXCR, producing one record per CDR3 protein. Of roughly 1.5 million distinct CDR3 sequences listed, approximately 42% are singletons.

The gene calls are TRBV20-1 and TRBJ1-5; 8 bases line up with TRBD1. The clonotype comes from a woman in her late teens or twenties in good health. Sequencing used blood. The CDR3 region is CSARGLTGGPSNQPQHF. CDR3 nucleotide sequence: TGCAGTGCTAGAGGGCTCACAGGGGGGCCCAGCAATCAGCCCCAGCATTTT.